The 28 T cell receptor beta chains reported below all come from one sample, sequenced in a study of PD-1 blockade in mismatch repair-deficient tumors. Clones were read by immunoSEQ multiplex PCR, and TCRdb kept only the in-frame ones, dropping some. Counted here are approximately 100,000 clones, 82% occurring once; the ten biggest clones make up roughly 6.3%. The sample here was peripheral blood, taken about 33 weeks after starting pembrolizumab. The receptor source for this set is an adult with mismatch repair-deficient cancer.

J is TRBJ1-3 and V is TRBV29-1, with D possibly being TRBD1 (5 bases). This CDR3 region has 14 residues. Germline V gene sequence: CDR1 SQVTM, CDR2 ANQGSEA. With 3 bases removed from V and 1 base from J, the gap between germline ends came to 10 bases. The CDR3 DNA reads TGCAGCGTTGATGGCTGGGGGTCTGGAAACACCATATATTTT. Amino acid sequence: CSVDGWGSGNTIYF.

The chain combines TRBV6-6 with TRBJ1-4; tentatively, D is TRBD1 (5 bases). The CDR3 has 16 amino acids. CDR1 and CDR2 (germline): MNHNY, SVGAGI (reference sequence). The germline V and J ends were trimmed by 1 base and 8 bases, with 17 bases remaining between them. CDR3 DNA sequence: TGTGCCAGCAGTTACTGGGGTGACCGGGGGACGGAAAAACTGTTTTTT. Translating it yields CASSYWGDRGTEKLFF.

The rearrangement links TRBV7-9 to TRBJ2-1; 11 positions match TRBD2. Unmatched junction bases numbered 2, after V lost 5 bases and J lost 2 bases. The CDR3 runs 15 residues. CDR1 is SEHNR and CDR2 is FQNEAQ in the germline V gene (reference sequence). The CDR3 bases are TGTGCCAGCAGCCGACTAGCGGGGACCTACAATGAGCAGTTCTTC. Its protein is CASSRLAGTYNEQFF. The complete variable domain, with remaining parts taken from reference TRBV7-9 and TRBJ2-1, reads DTGVSQNPRHKITKRGQNVTFRCDPISEHNRLYWYRQTLGQGPEFLTYFQNEAQLEKSRLLSDRFSAERPKGSFSTLEIQRTEQGDSAMYLCASSRLAGTYNEQFFGPGTRLTVL.

This sequence joins TRBV5-1 and TRBJ2-2; D gene uncertain. Germline CDR1 reads SGHRS; CDR2 reads YFSETQ. Trimming pared 4 bases from V and 0 bases from J, leaving 7 bases between. CDR3 length: 14 residues. CDR3 sequence (DNA): TGCGCCAGCAGCGCGGTCTCGAACACCGGGGAGCTGTTTTTT. Protein: CASSAVSNTGELFF.

The chain uses TRBV5-4 and TRBJ2-7; D not resolved. The CDR3 is 12 amino acids. Germline CDR1 SGHNT, CDR2 YYREEE (reference sequence). V lost 3 bases, J lost 2 bases, and 6 bases lay in between. The CDR3 region is CASSSGTYEQYF. The CDR3 region has the DNA TGTGCCAGCAGCTCCGGCACCTACGAGCAGTACTTC.

The J gene is TRBJ2-1, the V gene TRBV2, with 10 bases fitting TRBD2. Germline assignment: CDR1 SNHLY and CDR2 FYNNEI. V gave up 6 bases and J gave up 9 bases; unmatched junction bases: 14. This CDR3 comprises 16 residues. In nucleotides, the CDR3 is TGTGCCAGCAGCGGACTAGCGGAACTAGCTAAGGGTGAGCAGTTCTTC. It yields the protein CASSGLAELAKGEQFF. Complete variable domain (other parts from reference TRBV2 and TRBJ2-1): EPEVTQTPSHQVTQMGQEVILRCVPISNHLYFYWYRQILGQKVEFLVSFYNNEISEKSEIFDDQFSVERPDGSNFTLKIRSTKLEDSAMYFCASSGLAELAKGEQFFGPGTRLTVL.

For this clone: Other DNA sequences within the sample encode an identical CDR3. The chain recombines TRBV5-1 with TRBJ2-7; either TRBD1 or TRBD2 may fit D (6 bases each). Germline V gene lookup returns CDR1 SGHRS and CDR2 YFSETQ. V was pared by 4 bases and J by 2 bases, with 13 bases between. The CDR3 extends over 14 amino acids. CDR3 sequence: CASSPLGGTYEQYF. The CDR3 DNA reads TGCGCCAGCAGCCCCTTAGGGGGGACCTACGAGCAGTACTTC.

This clone was observed a few times. The rearrangement joins TRBV4-1 to TRBJ1-2, with D perhaps TRBD1 (6 bases). Trimming pared 4 bases from V and 5 bases from J, leaving 14 bases between. The CDR3 runs to 14 residues. Per germline, CDR1 MGHRA and CDR2 YSYEKL. The CDR3 DNA follows: TGCGCCAGCAGCCCTGTCGGTGGACAGTATGGCTACACCTTC. This codes for CASSPVGGQYGYTF.

The gene calls are TRBV6-1 and TRBJ2-1; the D gene could be TRBD1 or TRBD2 (5 bases each). Trimming took 6 bases from V and 5 from J, leaving 11 bases between them. The CDR3 contains 13 residues. Germline CDR1 is MNHNS and CDR2 is SASEGT. The CDR3 reads CASRPGRNNEQFF. The CDR3 DNA follows: TGTGCCAGCAGGCCGGGACGGAACAATGAGCAGTTCTTC.

The chain links TRBV18 to TRBJ2-7, with 7 bases identical to TRBD2. V lost 3 bases to trimming and J lost 0 bases; unmatched junction nucleotides: 17. Per germline, CDR1 KGHSH and CDR2 LQKENI. CDR3 size: 19 residues. CDR3 DNA: TGTGCCAGCTCACCTACCTTATGGGGAACGGGAGGCATCTCCTACGAGCAGTACTTC. Its protein is CASSPTLWGTGGISYEQYF. The full variable domain, completed using reference TRBV18 and TRBJ2-7, is NAGVMQNPRHLVRRRGQEARLRCSPMKGHSHVYWYRQLPEEGLKFMVYLQKENIIDESGMPKERFSAEFPKEGPSILRIQQVVRGDSAAYFCASSPTLWGTGGISYEQYFGPGTRLTVT.

This rearrangement joins TRBV13 to TRBJ2-1, with D uncertain. This CDR3 comprises 15 residues. Germline V gene data show CDR1 as PRHDT and CDR2 as FYEKMQ (reference sequence). V shed 0 bases and J shed 8 bases, with 14 bases lying between them. The CDR3 DNA follows: TGTGCCAGCAGCTTAGGCCTTCTTCTCCCGGATGAGCAGTTCTTC. Its translation is CASSLGLLLPDEQFF.

J is TRBJ1-4 and V is TRBV7-2; tentatively, D is TRBD1 (5 bases). Per germline, CDR1 SGHTA and CDR2 FQGNSA. The CDR3 contains 13 residues. V was trimmed by 5 bases and J by 8 bases, leaving 12 bases between them. CDR3: CASSLWDGEKLFF. Written as DNA, the CDR3 is TGTGCCAGCAGCCTCTGGGACGGAGAAAAACTGTTTTTT.

This chain connects TRBV5-6 to TRBJ1-1, with D possibly TRBD1 on 5 matching bases. Germline CDR1 and CDR2: SGHDT and YYEEEE. Trimming pared 4 bases from V and 4 bases from J, leaving 14 bases between. The CDR3 runs 14 residues. The CDR3 region has the DNA TGTGCCAGCAGCCCGACGCATGGGGGCACTGAAGCTTTCTTT. This gives the protein CASSPTHGGTEAFF.

Of note for this clone: Other DNA sequences from this sample encode an identical CDR3 as well. The chain couples TRBV6-5 to TRBJ1-2; the D is unclear. CDR1 is MNHEY, CDR2 SVGAGI, per germline. CDR3 length equals 13 residues. Between the trimmed V and J ends, which lost 6 bases and 0 bases, there was a span of 8 bases. The CDR3 sequence: CASRSTANYGYTF. In DNA, the CDR3 is TGTGCCAGCAGGTCCACAGCTAACTATGGCTACACCTTC.

The chain uses TRBV5-1 and TRBJ2-1; no definite D call. CDR3 length equals 13 residues. The V gene lost 5 bases and the J gene lost 2 bases, with 8 bases spanning the gap. Per the germline V gene, CDR1 is SGHRS and CDR2 is YFSETQ. The DNA for the CDR3 is TGCGCCAGCAGGACGGATACCTACAATGAGCAGTTCTTC. It specifies CASRTDTYNEQFF.

The J gene is TRBJ2-3, the V gene TRBV2; no clear D. The V end was cut by 1 base, the J end by 4 bases, with 9 bases between. The CDR3 sequence is 14 residues long. The germline V gene encodes CDR1 SNHLY and CDR2 FYNNEI. The CDR3 sequence is CASSEDRAPDTQYF. CDR3 DNA sequence: TGTGCCAGCAGTGAAGACAGAGCTCCAGATACGCAGTATTTT. Using reference TRBV2 and TRBJ2-3 for the parts outside the CDR3, the full variable domain is EPEVTQTPSHQVTQMGQEVILRCVPISNHLYFYWYRQILGQKVEFLVSFYNNEISEKSEIFDDQFSVERPDGSNFTLKIRSTKLEDSAMYFCASSEDRAPDTQYFGPGTRLTVL.

J is TRBJ1-2 and V is TRBV5-4, with a weak D call TRBD1 (6 bases). The germline V gene has CDR1 SGHNT and CDR2 YYREEE (reference sequence). The CDR3 is 13 residues long. Trimming removed 1 base from V and 4 bases from J, with 8 bases in between. CDR3 sequence reads: CASSLTGLYGYTF. In DNA form, the CDR3 reads TGTGCCAGCAGCTTGACAGGGCTCTATGGCTACACCTTC.

CDR3 region: CASSFSTTGNNEQFF. The CDR3 DNA reads as TGTGCCAGCAGCTTCTCTACCACCGGGAACAATGAGCAGTTCTTC. The rearrangement joins TRBV7-8 to TRBJ2-1; weak D call: TRBD2 (5 bases). The germline gives CDR1 SGHVS, CDR2 FQNEAQ. V gave up 3 bases and J gave up 5 bases, with 14 bases separating them. CDR3 length: 15 amino acids.

The V gene is TRBV5-1, the J gene TRBJ1-2, with TRBD1 matching over 9 bases. The V gene's germline CDR1 is SGHRS and CDR2 YFSETQ. CDR3 length: 15 residues. The trim removed 4 bases at V and 4 bases at J, leaving 8 bases unmatched. CDR3 sequence (DNA): TGCGCCAGCAGCCTCCAGGACAGGGGCTCCTATGGCTACACCTTC. It is translated as CASSLQDRGSYGYTF.

This clone was recorded once. The chain employs TRBV9 and TRBJ2-7, with D possibly matching TRBD2 (6 bases). V gave up 0 bases and J gave up 2 bases, with 12 bases separating them. Germline CDR1 is SGDLS and CDR2 is YYNGEE. This CDR3 region has 15 residues. CDR3 bases: TGTGCCAGCAGCGTAGCTGGGGAGGTTACCTACGAGCAGTACTTC. Translation gives CASSVAGEVTYEQYF.

The count of this clone is one. The J gene is TRBJ2-7, the V gene TRBV11-3; 11 bases map to TRBD2. CDR1 and CDR2 (germline): SGHNT, YENEEA. The CDR3 runs 14 residues. The V segment lost 3 bases and the J segment 8 bases; nucleotides outside the gene matches: 6. CDR3 coding DNA: TGTGCCAGCAGCTTCAAACTAGCGGGAGATCAGCAGTACTTC. Protein product: CASSFKLAGDQQYF.

This clone turned up a few times. V and J are TRBV5-6 and TRBJ2-2; D is ambiguous. Germline CDR1 SGHDT, CDR2 YYEEEE. The CDR3 sequence is 13 residues long. V was shortened by 4 bases and J by 5 bases, with 9 bases between the two germline ends. The CDR3 DNA reads as TGTGCCAGCAGCCCCCTGAAAACCGGGGAGCTGTTTTTT. This gives the protein CASSPLKTGELFF.

This chain joins TRBV18 and TRBJ1-3; D unresolved. This CDR3 is built from 13 residues. The germline CDR1 and CDR2 sequences are KGHSH and LQKENI. Trimming cost V 6 bases and J 3 bases, with 9 bases left between them. The CDR3 sequence: CASSELIGNTIYF. Here the CDR3 DNA reads TGTGCCAGCTCTGAACTTATTGGAAACACCATATATTTT.

V and J are TRBV5-1 and TRBJ2-3; TRBD2 matches 11 bases. V was clipped by 6 bases and J by 6 bases; unmatched bases: 21. This CDR3 has 19 residues. CDR1 and CDR2 (germline): SGHRS, YFSETQ. CDR3 region: CASTPTSGLAERGSDTQYF. The CDR3 nucleotides read TGCGCCAGCACCCCAACCTCGGGACTAGCGGAGAGGGGTTCCGATACGCAGTATTTT.

V and J are TRBV2 and TRBJ1-2; 8 nucleotides agree with TRBD1. Germline V lookup: CDR1 SNHLY, CDR2 FYNNEI. CDR3 length: 14 residues. V gave up 7 bases and J gave up 4 bases; unmatched junction bases: 8. CDR3 residues: CASIVGQGFYGYTF. DNA for the CDR3: TGTGCCAGCATCGTCGGACAGGGCTTCTATGGCTACACCTTC.

This chain joins TRBV6-1 and TRBJ1-1; 9 nucleotides align to TRBD1. The CDR3 is made up of 14 amino acids. V gave up 6 bases and J gave up 6 bases; unmatched junction bases: 8. Germline V gives CDR1 MNHNS, CDR2 SASEGT. The CDR3 is CASRPGDRVSEAFF. The CDR3 DNA sequence: TGTGCCAGCAGGCCTGGGGACAGGGTCTCTGAAGCTTTCTTT.

The J gene is TRBJ1-5, the V gene TRBV30; 7 bases align to TRBD1. Germline loops: CDR1 GTSNPN, CDR2 SVGIG (reference sequence). V trimming: 3 bases; J trimming: 4 bases; junction bases outside the gene matches: 9. The CDR3 has 15 residues. The CDR3 region has the DNA TGTGCCTGGAGCGTCCTCAGGGGGGGGAATCAGCCCCAGCATTTT. Its protein is CAWSVLRGGNQPQHF.

This chain uses TRBV5-1 with TRBJ1-4; no reliable D call. Germline V lookup: CDR1 SGHRS, CDR2 YFSETQ. The V end was cut by 4 bases, the J end by 5 bases, with 18 bases between. The CDR3 has 16 amino acids. This CDR3 reads CASSVNTQGPNEKLFF. For the CDR3, the DNA is TGCGCCAGCAGCGTCAACACCCAAGGGCCAAATGAAAAACTGTTTTTT. Filled out from reference TRBV5-1 and TRBJ1-4, the complete variable domain reads KAGVTQTPRYLIKTRGQQVTLSCSPISGHRSVSWYQQTPGQGLQFLFEYFSETQRNKGNFPGRFSGRQFSNSRSEMNVSTLELGDSALYLCASSVNTQGPNEKLFFGSGTQLSVL.